This TCR beta chain was sequenced for a study of beta chain features in type 1 diabetes. Looked up from germline, CDR1 is SGHTA and CDR2 is FQGNSA. CDR3 length: 11 residues. Trimming took 8 bases from V and 4 from J, leaving 9 bases between them. This clone was counted only a few times. All of the isolated RNA was reverse transcribed, so expressed TCRB transcripts were sequenced. Only in-frame clones appear in the TCRdb table, and some are missing; sequencing was by immunoSEQ multiplex PCR. The sample records 860,000 or so clones, under 20% being singletons. The chain joins TRBV7-2 to TRBJ2-7, with a possible D match to TRBD2 (6 bases). The sequence was obtained from a woman between 18 and 30 years old in good health. The sample taken for sequencing was naive CD4+ T cells from blood. The CDR3 is CASLAGYEQYF. Written as DNA, the CDR3 is TGTGCCAGCCTCGCGGGGTACGAGCAGTACTTC. Full variable domain (outside the CDR3, taken from reference TRBV7-2 and TRBJ2-7): GAGVSQSPSNKVTEKGKDVELRCDPISGHTALYWYRQSLGQGLEFLIYFQGNSAPDKSGLPSDRFSAERTGGSVSTLTIQRTQQEDSAVYLCASLAGYEQYFGPGTRLTVT.